Following are 28 T cell receptor beta chains from one sample sequenced in a study of T cells in Graves' hyperthyroidism and ophthalmopathy. TCR beta CDR3 region amplification was performed from RNA transcripts. Initially, a first-round RT-PCR of the TCR CDR3 employed the HTBI primer set. MiXCR, run by TCRdb on the multiplex PCR reads, gives a single entry per CDR3 protein. The data contain roughly 500,000 distinct CDR3 sequences, approximately 23% of them singletons. Material for sequencing was blood. These receptors came from a woman aged 70-85 years with Graves' ophthalmopathy.

This clonotype was seen a few times. This chain joins TRBV6-2 or TRBV6-3 and TRBJ2-6; perhaps TRBD2 as D (6 bases). The germline V and J ends were trimmed by 6 bases and 0 bases, with 9 bases remaining between them. This CDR3 contains 15 residues. Germline assignment: CDR1 MNHEY and CDR2 SVGEGT. Here the CDR3 reads CASSHGSSGANVLTF. The CDR3 nucleotides are TGTGCCAGCAGCCACGGGAGCTCTGGGGCCAACGTCCTGACTTTC.

The V and J genes are TRBV5-1 and TRBJ2-7; D may be TRBD1 or TRBD2 (5 bases each). The CDR3 is 15 amino acids. V was clipped by 0 bases and J by 5 bases, with 15 bases between them. Germline CDR1 and CDR2: SGHRS and YFSETQ. In DNA, the CDR3 is TGCGCCAGCAGCTTGGGGTCTACCTGGGGGAACGAGCAGTACTTC. Translated: CASSLGSTWGNEQYF. The variable domain in full, with the rest retrieved from reference TRBV5-1 and TRBJ2-7, is KAGVTQTPRYLIKTRGQQVTLSCSPISGHRSVSWYQQTPGQGLQFLFEYFSETQRNKGNFPGRFSGRQFSNSRSEMNVSTLELGDSALYLCASSLGSTWGNEQYFGPGTRLTVT.

Turning to this clonotype: One junction end does not reproduce the germline sequence, and a read error may be involved. The rearrangement joins TRBV3-1 to TRBJ1-3; D gene ambiguous. This CDR3 comprises 15 residues. Per the germline V gene, CDR1 is LGHDT and CDR2 is YNNKEL (reference sequence). The DNA for the CDR3 is TGTGCCAGCAGCCAAGAAACACTCTCTGAAAACACCATATATTTT. Translation gives CASSQETLSENTIYF. Filled out from reference TRBV3-1 and TRBJ1-3, the complete variable domain reads DTAVSQTPKYLVTQMGNDKSIKCEQNLGHDTMYWYKQDSKKFLKIMFSYNNKELIINETVPNRFSPKSPDKAHLNLHINSLELGDSAVYFCASSQETLSENTIYFGEGSWLTVV.

This clonotype occurred a few times. This chain joins TRBV20-1 and TRBJ1-1; weak D call: TRBD1 (6 bases). This CDR3 region has 14 residues. Germline CDR1 reads DFQATT; CDR2 reads SNEGSKA (reference sequence). Trimming pared 3 bases from V and 4 bases from J, leaving 15 bases between. The CDR3 sequence is CSARNPTGFTEAFF. The DNA of the CDR3 is TGCAGTGCTAGGAATCCTACAGGGTTCACTGAAGCTTTCTTT.

This clonotype was seen a few times. The chain has TRBV30 and TRBJ2-1; possible D gene TRBD1, 5 bases. CDR1 is GTSNPN and CDR2 is SVGIG in the germline V gene (reference sequence). This CDR3 is built from 14 residues. The germline V and J ends were trimmed by 0 bases and 5 bases, with 11 bases remaining between them. DNA of the CDR3: TGTGCCTGGAGTGTAGGGGTTCTCAACAATGAGCAGTTCTTC. It yields the protein CAWSVGVLNNEQFF.

The chain uses TRBV6-1 and TRBJ2-7; D is unresolved. Germline CDR1 is MNHNS and CDR2 is SASEGT. The CDR3 length is 12 residues. Trimming removed 4 bases from V and 2 bases from J, with 6 bases in between. In nucleotides, the CDR3 is TGTGCCAGCAGTGTGGGCACCTACGAGCAGTACTTC. This codes for CASSVGTYEQYF.

CDR3 DNA sequence: TGCAGTGCTGAGGATTTAGCGGACTCCTACGAGCAGTACTTC. This sequence encodes CSAEDLADSYEQYF. The J gene is TRBJ2-7, the V gene TRBV20-1, with D possibly TRBD2 on 6 matching bases. The V end was cut by 5 bases, the J end by 0 bases, with 14 bases between. CDR1 and CDR2 (germline): DFQATT, SNEGSKA (reference sequence). This CDR3 is 14 amino acids long.

This chain joins TRBV19 and TRBJ2-7; D is possibly TRBD2 (6 bases). V was cut by 3 bases and J by 0 bases, with 15 bases left in between. The CDR3 runs to 16 residues. From germline, CDR1 is LNHDA and CDR2 SQIVND (reference sequence). CDR3 nucleotide sequence: TGTGCCAGTAGTATTGGAGGGTCCGACCTCTCCTACGAGCAGTACTTC. This encodes CASSIGGSDLSYEQYF.

The gene calls are TRBV7-9 and TRBJ1-5, with D tentatively TRBD1 (5 bases). The CDR3 is 16 residues long. The V and J ends lost 5 bases and 2 bases respectively, with 16 bases between them. Germline loops: CDR1 SEHNR, CDR2 FQNEAQ (reference sequence). CDR3 sequence: CASSPDSLIGNQPQHF. The CDR3 DNA follows: TGTGCCAGCAGCCCCGACAGTTTAATCGGCAATCAGCCCCAGCATTTT.

This clonotype was observed a single time. The J gene is TRBJ1-1, the V gene TRBV19; D remains unclear. CDR1 is LNHDA and CDR2 is SQIVND in the germline V gene (reference sequence). This CDR3 has 13 amino acids. The V end lost 3 bases, the J end lost 3 bases, and 8 bases lay between the germline ends. The CDR3 region has the DNA TGTGCCAGTAGTATCACCAAGGACACTGAAGCTTTCTTT. Translated: CASSITKDTEAFF.

The rearrangement uses TRBV5-1 and TRBJ1-1; D remains unclear. The CDR3 totals 15 residues. Germline V gene lookup returns CDR1 SGHRS and CDR2 YFSETQ. The V gene lost 3 bases and the J gene lost 5 bases, with 17 bases spanning the gap. CDR3 loop: CASSYAWGGGTEAFF. CDR3 bases: TGCGCCAGCAGCTACGCATGGGGAGGAGGGACTGAAGCTTTCTTT.

The CDR3 loop is CASSKGLVNREQYF. The DNA of the CDR3 is TGTGCCAGCAGCAAAGGACTAGTCAATAGAGAGCAGTACTTC. The V gene is TRBV7-9, the J gene TRBJ2-7; 7 nucleotides match TRBD2. CDR1 is SEHNR and CDR2 is FQNEAQ in the germline V gene (reference sequence). V lost 5 bases to trimming and J lost 7 bases; unmatched junction nucleotides: 11. The CDR3 is made up of 14 amino acids. The whole variable domain, remainder taken from reference TRBV7-9 and TRBJ2-7, is DTGVSQNPRHKITKRGQNVTFRCDPISEHNRLYWYRQTLGQGPEFLTYFQNEAQLEKSRLLSDRFSAERPKGSFSTLEIQRTEQGDSAMYLCASSKGLVNREQYFGPGTRLTVT.

This clonotype was counted only a few times. This chain connects TRBV28 to TRBJ2-7; weak D call: TRBD1 (6 bases). Trimming pared 8 bases from V and 6 bases from J, leaving 17 bases between. CDR3 size: 13 residues. Germline-derived CDR1 and CDR2 are MDHEN and SYDVKM. This CDR3 reads CASWGHVGPEQYF. As DNA, the CDR3 is TGTGCCAGCTGGGGGCATGTTGGCCCCGAGCAGTACTTC. The full variable domain, completed using reference TRBV28 and TRBJ2-7, is DVKVTQSSRYLVKRTGEKVFLECVQDMDHENMFWYRQDPGLGLRLIYFSYDVKMKEKGDIPEGYSVSREKKERFSLILESASTNQTSMYLCASWGHVGPEQYFGPGTRLTVT.

Ten or more counts support this clonotype. CDR3 protein: CASSFTRTGPYEQYF. CDR3 in DNA: TGTGCCAGCAGCTTCACGCGGACAGGTCCCTACGAGCAGTACTTC. The genes are TRBV11-2 and TRBJ2-7, with 7 positions matching TRBD1. This CDR3 is 15 amino acids long. The V gene end was trimmed by 3 bases and the J gene end by 2 bases; junction bases not matched to a gene: 7. Germline V gene data show CDR1 as SGHAT and CDR2 as FQNNGV.

Details on this clonotype: With a much larger clone just one base away, this may be a read error. The chain is built from TRBV10-3 and TRBJ2-7, with D possibly being TRBD1 (6 bases). The germline V gene has CDR1 ENHRY and CDR2 SYGVKD. The CDR3 covers 14 residues. V lost 5 bases, J lost 5 bases, and 16 bases lay in between. CDR3 nucleotide sequence: TGTGCCATCAGTCCCGGGGCAGGGGTGGACGAGCAGTACTTC. This sequence encodes CAISPGAGVDEQYF.

The table lists this clonotype with many counts. V usage is TRBV5-1 and J usage is TRBJ2-1; 9 bases are shared with TRBD2. Germline V gene data show CDR1 as SGHRS and CDR2 as YFSETQ. V lost 8 bases to trimming and J lost 6 bases; unmatched junction nucleotides: 9. This CDR3 contains 14 residues. The CDR3: CASRLAVVGNEQFF. The CDR3 coding sequence is TGCGCCAGTCGACTAGCGGTAGTGGGCAATGAGCAGTTCTTC.

The chain joins TRBV28 to TRBJ2-2; 14 positions match TRBD2. Trimming removed 6 bases from V and 4 bases from J; junction bases left unmatched: 10. This CDR3 is 18 amino acids long. From germline, CDR1 is MDHEN and CDR2 SYDVKM. CDR3 sequence reads: CASRFPGLAGVGTGELFF. The CDR3, as DNA: TGTGCCAGCAGGTTCCCGGGACTAGCGGGAGTAGGCACCGGGGAGCTGTTTTTT.

This clonotype was recorded a few times. J is TRBJ2-7 and V is TRBV30, with TRBD1 matching over 12 bases. The CDR3 consists of 14 residues. The germline CDR1 and CDR2 sequences are GTSNPN and SVGIG (reference sequence). V dropped 4 bases and J dropped 2; count of bases not matched to a gene: 3. CDR3 sequence reads: CAWKGQGATYEQYF. DNA for the CDR3: TGTGCCTGGAAGGGACAGGGGGCCACCTACGAGCAGTACTTC.

This chain connects TRBV20-1 to TRBJ2-1; D is unclear. CDR3 size: 13 residues. V lost 6 bases to trimming and J lost 5 bases, with 14 bases between them. CDR1 is DFQATT and CDR2 is SNEGSKA in the germline V gene (reference sequence). The CDR3 loop reads CSAETWEHNEQFF. Written as DNA, the CDR3 is TGCAGTGCCGAGACCTGGGAACACAATGAGCAGTTCTTC.

The chain joins TRBV29-1 to TRBJ1-2; D is possibly TRBD1 (5 bases). The CDR3 sequence is 12 residues long. Between the trimmed V and J ends, which lost 2 bases and 7 bases, there was a span of 11 bases. Germline-derived CDR1 and CDR2 are SQVTM and ANQGSEA. The CDR3 DNA sequence: TGCAGCGTTGAATATGGGGGGAGTGGCTACACCTTC. Translation gives CSVEYGGSGYTF. The full variable domain, its missing parts supplied by reference TRBV29-1 and TRBJ1-2, is SAVISQKPSRDICQRGTSLTIQCQVDSQVTMMFWYRQQPGQSLTLIATANQGSEATYESGFVIDKFPISRPNLTFSTLTVSNMSPEDSSIYLCSVEYGGSGYTFGSGTRLTVV.

This clonotype was picked up a small number of times. The chain employs TRBV29-1 and TRBJ1-1; no clear D gene. V lost 6 bases to trimming and J lost 0 bases, with 14 bases between them. Looked up from germline, CDR1 is SQVTM and CDR2 is ANQGSEA. This CDR3 has 14 amino acids. The CDR3 bases are TGCAGCGTCCTCCTTTATGGGATGAACACTGAAGCTTTCTTT. Protein product: CSVLLYGMNTEAFF. The complete variable domain, with remaining parts taken from reference TRBV29-1 and TRBJ1-1, reads SAVISQKPSRDICQRGTSLTIQCQVDSQVTMMFWYRQQPGQSLTLIATANQGSEATYESGFVIDKFPISRPNLTFSTLTVSNMSPEDSSIYLCSVLLYGMNTEAFFGQGTRLTVV.

This clonotype has only a few counts. The rearrangement links TRBV9 to TRBJ2-1; no clear D. Looked up from germline, CDR1 is SGDLS and CDR2 is YYNGEE. The CDR3 runs 12 residues. Trimming removed 0 bases from V and 7 bases from J, with 5 bases in between. CDR3 in amino acids: CASSVEENEQFF. The CDR3 DNA reads TGTGCCAGCAGCGTAGAAGAGAATGAGCAGTTCTTC.

The V gene is TRBV10-3, the J gene TRBJ2-3; no definite D call. The length of the CDR3 is 14 residues. Trimming removed 3 bases from V and 2 bases from J, with 9 bases in between. Germline V gene sequence: CDR1 ENHRY, CDR2 SYGVKD. The CDR3 loop reads CAISDVRSTDTQYF. The CDR3 DNA reads as TGTGCCATCAGTGATGTCAGATCCACAGATACGCAGTATTTT.

CDR3 sequence (DNA): TGTGCCAGCAGACACCTACAGGGTTCGTGGGAGCAGTACTTC. Amino acids: CASRHLQGSWEQYF. The chain employs TRBV27 and TRBJ2-7; a possible D gene is TRBD1 (6 bases). The V and J ends lost 6 bases and 7 bases respectively, with 19 bases between them. Looked up from germline, CDR1 is MNHEY and CDR2 is SMNVEV (reference sequence). The CDR3 has 14 amino acids.

A few counts support this clonotype. This chain uses TRBV6-1 with TRBJ1-4; D remains unclear. V lost 0 bases to trimming and J lost 3 bases, with 8 bases between them. This CDR3 has 15 residues. Germline assignment: CDR1 MNHNS and CDR2 SASEGT. CDR3 DNA: TGTGCCAGCAGTGAAGCGACCGTTCCTAATGAAAAACTGTTTTTT. Protein: CASSEATVPNEKLFF.

This clonotype appeared a few times. The V and J genes are TRBV4-1 and TRBJ1-1, with D possibly matching TRBD1 (5 bases). Germline loops: CDR1 MGHRA, CDR2 YSYEKL. The CDR3 extends over 15 amino acids. Trimming removed 7 bases from V and 5 bases from J, with 20 bases in between. Here the CDR3 reads CASTLTEGGGTEAFF. In DNA form, the CDR3 reads TGCGCCAGCACCCTAACCGAGGGTGGGGGGACTGAAGCTTTCTTT.

In its sample, this clonotype was seen many times. The V and J genes are TRBV5-1 and TRBJ1-2; D is uncertain. The CDR3 is 15 residues long. In germline, CDR1 is SGHRS, CDR2 YFSETQ. Trimming stripped 4 bases from V and 6 bases from J, with 19 bases between. DNA for the CDR3: TGCGCCAGCAGCCGCCTTGTTGCTGGGGAGGATGGCTACACCTTC. It codes for CASSRLVAGEDGYTF.

For this clonotype: A single base separates this from a much larger clone, so it may be a read error. V gene TRBV6-2 or TRBV6-3 combines with J gene TRBJ2-1, with D hard to call. The V end was cut by 7 bases, the J end by 3 bases, with 7 bases between. The CDR3 totals 12 residues. Germline lookup yields CDR1 MNHEY and CDR2 SVGEGT. This CDR3 reads CASTGFYNEQFF. Here the CDR3 DNA reads TGTGCCAGCACAGGATTCTACAATGAGCAGTTCTTC.